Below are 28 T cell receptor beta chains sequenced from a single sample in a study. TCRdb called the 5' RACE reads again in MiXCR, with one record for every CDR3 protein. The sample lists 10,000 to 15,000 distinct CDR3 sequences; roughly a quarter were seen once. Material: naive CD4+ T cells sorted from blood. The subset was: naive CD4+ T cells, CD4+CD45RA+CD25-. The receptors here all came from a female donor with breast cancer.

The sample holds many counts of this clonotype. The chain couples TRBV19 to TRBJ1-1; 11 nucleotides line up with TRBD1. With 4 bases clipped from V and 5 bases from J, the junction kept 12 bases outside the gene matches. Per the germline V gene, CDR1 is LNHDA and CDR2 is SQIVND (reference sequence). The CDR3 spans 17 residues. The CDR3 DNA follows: TGTGCCAGTAGTACGCTCAGGACAGGGGGCAAAACGACTGAAGCTTTCTTT. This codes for CASSTLRTGGKTTEAFF.

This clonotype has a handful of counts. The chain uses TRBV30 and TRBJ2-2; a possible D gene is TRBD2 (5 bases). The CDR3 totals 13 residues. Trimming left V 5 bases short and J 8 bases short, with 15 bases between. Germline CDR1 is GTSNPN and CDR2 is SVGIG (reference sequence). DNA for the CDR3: TGTGCCTGGCATCCCGGGATAGTGGGGGAGCTGTTTTTT. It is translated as CAWHPGIVGELFF.

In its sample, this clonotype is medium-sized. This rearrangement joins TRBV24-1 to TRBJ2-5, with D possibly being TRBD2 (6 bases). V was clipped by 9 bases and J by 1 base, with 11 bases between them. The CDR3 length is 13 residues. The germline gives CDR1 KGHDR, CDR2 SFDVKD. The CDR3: CATEEGPQETQYF. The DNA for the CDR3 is TGTGCCACCGAGGAGGGGCCCCAAGAGACCCAGTACTTC.

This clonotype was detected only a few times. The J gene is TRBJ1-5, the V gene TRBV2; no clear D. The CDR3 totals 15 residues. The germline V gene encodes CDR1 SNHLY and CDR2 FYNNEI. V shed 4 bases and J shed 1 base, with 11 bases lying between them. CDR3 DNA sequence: TGTGCCAGCAGTGTAAGGGAAGGGAGCAATCAGCCCCAGCATTTT. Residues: CASSVREGSNQPQHF.

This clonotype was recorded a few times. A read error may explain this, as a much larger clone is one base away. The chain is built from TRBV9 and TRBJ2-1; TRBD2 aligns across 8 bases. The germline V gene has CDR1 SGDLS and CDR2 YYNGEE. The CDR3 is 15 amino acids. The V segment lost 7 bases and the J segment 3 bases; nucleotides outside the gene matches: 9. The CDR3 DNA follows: TGTGCCAGCGGCCTCACGGGGGGGGGCTACAATGAGCAGTTCTTC. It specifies CASGLTGGGYNEQFF.

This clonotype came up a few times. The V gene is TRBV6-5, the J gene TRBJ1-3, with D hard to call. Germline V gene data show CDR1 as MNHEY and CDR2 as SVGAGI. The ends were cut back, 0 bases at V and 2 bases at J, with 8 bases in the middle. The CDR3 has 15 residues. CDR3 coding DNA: TGTGCCAGCAGTTACTCGACGGCAGCTGGAAACACCATATATTTT. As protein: CASSYSTAAGNTIYF.

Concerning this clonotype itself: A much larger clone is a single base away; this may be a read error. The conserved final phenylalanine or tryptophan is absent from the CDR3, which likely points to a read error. In nucleotides, the CDR3 is TGTGCCAGCAGCTCTAGCGGAGTGAGCTCCTACGAGCAGTACTCC. Translation gives CASSSSGVSSYEQYS. This rearrangement joins TRBV7-6 to TRBJ2-7; TRBD2 aligns across 7 bases. Trimming at V came to 4 bases and at J to 0 bases, leaving 6 bases not matched to a gene. In germline, CDR1 is SGHVS, CDR2 FNYEAQ. The CDR3 spans 15 residues.

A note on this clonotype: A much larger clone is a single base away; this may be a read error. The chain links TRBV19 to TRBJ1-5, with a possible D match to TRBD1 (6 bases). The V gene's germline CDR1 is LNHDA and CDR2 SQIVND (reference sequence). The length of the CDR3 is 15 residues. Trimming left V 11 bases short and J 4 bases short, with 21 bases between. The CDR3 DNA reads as TGTGCCGGTACGGACAGAATTCGGTGGAATCAGCCCCAGCATTTT. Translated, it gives CAGTDRIRWNQPQHF.

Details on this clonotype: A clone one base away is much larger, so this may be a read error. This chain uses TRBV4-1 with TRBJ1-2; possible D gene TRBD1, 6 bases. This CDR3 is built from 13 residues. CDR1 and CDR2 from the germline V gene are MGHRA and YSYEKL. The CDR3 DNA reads TGCGCCAGCATCCAAGGGGGGGCCTATGGCTACACCTTC. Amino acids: CASIQGGAYGYTF.

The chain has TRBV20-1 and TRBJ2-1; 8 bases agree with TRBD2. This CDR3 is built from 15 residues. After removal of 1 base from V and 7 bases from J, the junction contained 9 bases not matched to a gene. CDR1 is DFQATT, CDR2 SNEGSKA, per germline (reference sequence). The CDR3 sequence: CSARVGLGVGNEQFF. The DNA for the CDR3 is TGCAGTGCTAGAGTGGGACTAGGAGTGGGGAATGAGCAGTTCTTC.

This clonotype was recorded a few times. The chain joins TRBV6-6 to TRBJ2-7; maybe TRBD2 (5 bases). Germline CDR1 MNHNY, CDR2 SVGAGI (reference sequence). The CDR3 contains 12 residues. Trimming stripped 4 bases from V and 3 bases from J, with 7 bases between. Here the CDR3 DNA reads TGTGCCAGCAGTTCGAGCGGCTACGAGCAGTACTTC. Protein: CASSSSGYEQYF.

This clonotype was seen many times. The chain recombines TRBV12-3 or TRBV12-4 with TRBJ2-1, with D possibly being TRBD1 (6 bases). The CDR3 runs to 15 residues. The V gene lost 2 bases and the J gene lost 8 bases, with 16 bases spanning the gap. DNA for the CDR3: TGTGCCAGCAGTTTATCGGGGACATTAACACATGAGCAGTTCTTC. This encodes CASSLSGTLTHEQFF.

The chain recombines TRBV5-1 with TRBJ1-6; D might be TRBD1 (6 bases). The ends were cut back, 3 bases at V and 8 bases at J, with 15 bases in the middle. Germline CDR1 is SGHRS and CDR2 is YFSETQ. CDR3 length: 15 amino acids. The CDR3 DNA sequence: TGCGCCAGCAGCTCCCTCGGGAGGGGGGATTCACCCCTCCACTTT. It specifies CASSSLGRGDSPLHF. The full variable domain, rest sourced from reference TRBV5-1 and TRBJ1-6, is KAGVTQTPRYLIKTRGQQVTLSCSPISGHRSVSWYQQTPGQGLQFLFEYFSETQRNKGNFPGRFSGRQFSNSRSEMNVSTLELGDSALYLCASSSLGRGDSPLHFGNGTRLTVT.

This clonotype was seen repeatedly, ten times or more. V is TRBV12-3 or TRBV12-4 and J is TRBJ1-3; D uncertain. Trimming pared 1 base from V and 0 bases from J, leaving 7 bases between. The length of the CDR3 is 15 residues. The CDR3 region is CASSLGGYSGNTIYF. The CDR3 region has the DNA TGTGCCAGCAGTTTAGGCGGCTACTCTGGAAACACCATATATTTT.

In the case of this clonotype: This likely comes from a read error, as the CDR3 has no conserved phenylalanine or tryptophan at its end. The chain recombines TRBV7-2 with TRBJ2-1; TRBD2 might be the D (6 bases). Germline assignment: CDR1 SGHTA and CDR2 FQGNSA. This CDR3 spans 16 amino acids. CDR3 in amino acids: CASSLLVGSSYNEQFS. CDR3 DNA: TGCGCCAGCAGCTTATTAGTCGGGAGCTCCTACAATGAGCAGTTCTCC.

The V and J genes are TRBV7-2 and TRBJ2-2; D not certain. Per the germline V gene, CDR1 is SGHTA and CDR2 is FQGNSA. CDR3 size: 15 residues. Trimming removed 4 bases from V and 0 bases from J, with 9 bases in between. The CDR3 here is CASSSRTANTGELFF. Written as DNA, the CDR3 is TGTGCCAGCAGCTCCAGGACGGCGAACACCGGGGAGCTGTTTTTT.

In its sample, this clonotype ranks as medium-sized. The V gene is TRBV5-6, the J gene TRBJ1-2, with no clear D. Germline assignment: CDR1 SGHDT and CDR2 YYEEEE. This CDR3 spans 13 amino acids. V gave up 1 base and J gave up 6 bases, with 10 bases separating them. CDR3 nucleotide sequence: TGTGCCAGCAGCTTGCTGGGCTCGGATGGCTACACCTTC. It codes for CASSLLGSDGYTF.

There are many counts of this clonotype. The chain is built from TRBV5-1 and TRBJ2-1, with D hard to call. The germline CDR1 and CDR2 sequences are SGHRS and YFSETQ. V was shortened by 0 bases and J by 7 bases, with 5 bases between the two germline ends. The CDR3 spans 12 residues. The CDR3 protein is CASSLALNEQFF. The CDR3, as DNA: TGCGCCAGCAGCTTGGCCCTTAATGAGCAGTTCTTC.

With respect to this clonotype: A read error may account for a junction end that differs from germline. The CDR3 DNA sequence: TGTGCCAACAGTTACTCCCCCGGGACACACTATAATTCACCCCTCAACTTT. Translation: CANSYSPGTHYNSPLNF. The chain couples TRBV6-5 to TRBJ1-6; the D gene is possibly TRBD1 (6 bases). The CDR3 is 17 residues long. CDR1 and CDR2 (germline): MNHEY, SVGAGI.

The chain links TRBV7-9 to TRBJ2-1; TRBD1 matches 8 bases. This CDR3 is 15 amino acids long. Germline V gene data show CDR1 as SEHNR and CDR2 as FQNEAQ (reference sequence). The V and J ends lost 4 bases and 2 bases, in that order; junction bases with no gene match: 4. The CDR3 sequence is CASSSGRGPYNEQFF. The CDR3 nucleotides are TGTGCCAGCAGCTCCGGCAGGGGGCCCTACAATGAGCAGTTCTTC.

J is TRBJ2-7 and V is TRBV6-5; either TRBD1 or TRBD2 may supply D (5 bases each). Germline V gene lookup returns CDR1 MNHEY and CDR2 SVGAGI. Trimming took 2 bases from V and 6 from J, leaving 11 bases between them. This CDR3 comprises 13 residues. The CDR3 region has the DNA TGTGCCAGCAGTTACGAGGCCGGGGCCGAGCAGTACTTC. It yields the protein CASSYEAGAEQYF.

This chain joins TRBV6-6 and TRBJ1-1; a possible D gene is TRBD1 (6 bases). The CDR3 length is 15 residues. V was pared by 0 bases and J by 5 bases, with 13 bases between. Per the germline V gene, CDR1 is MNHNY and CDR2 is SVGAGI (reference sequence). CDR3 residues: CASSYSRGTRTEAFF. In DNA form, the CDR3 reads TGTGCCAGCAGTTACTCGAGGGGGACACGGACTGAAGCTTTCTTT.

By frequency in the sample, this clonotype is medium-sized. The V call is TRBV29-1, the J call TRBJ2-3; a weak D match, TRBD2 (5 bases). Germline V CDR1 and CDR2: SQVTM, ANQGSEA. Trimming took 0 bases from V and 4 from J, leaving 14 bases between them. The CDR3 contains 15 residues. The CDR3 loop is CSVEDQEGSPDTQYF. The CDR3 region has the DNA TGCAGCGTTGAAGATCAGGAAGGGAGTCCAGATACGCAGTATTTT.

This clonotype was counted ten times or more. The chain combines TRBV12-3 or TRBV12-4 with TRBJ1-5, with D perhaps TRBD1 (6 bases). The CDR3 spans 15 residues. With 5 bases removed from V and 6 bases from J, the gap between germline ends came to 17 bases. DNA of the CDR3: TGTGCCAGCAGTCAACTTCTGACAGGCGGTCAGCCCCAGCATTTT. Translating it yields CASSQLLTGGQPQHF.

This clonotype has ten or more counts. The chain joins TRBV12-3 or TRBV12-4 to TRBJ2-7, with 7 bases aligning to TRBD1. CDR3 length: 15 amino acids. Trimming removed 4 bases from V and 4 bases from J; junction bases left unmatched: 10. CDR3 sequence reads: CASSSLRQGLYEQYF. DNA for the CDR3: TGTGCCAGCAGTTCCCTCAGACAGGGATTGTACGAGCAGTACTTC.

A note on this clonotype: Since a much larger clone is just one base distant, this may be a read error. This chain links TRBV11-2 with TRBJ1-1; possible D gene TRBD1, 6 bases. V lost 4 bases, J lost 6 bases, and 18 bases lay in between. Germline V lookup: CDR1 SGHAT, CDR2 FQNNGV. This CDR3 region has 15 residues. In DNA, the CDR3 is TGTGCCAGCAGCTCAGCATCAGGGGAGTTCGCTGAAGCTTTCTTT. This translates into CASSSASGEFAEAFF.

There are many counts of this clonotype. The DNA for the CDR3 is TGTGCCAGCAGCCCCGGGACCCTCTCCTACGAGCAGTACTTC. The encoded protein is CASSPGTLSYEQYF. V is TRBV14 and J is TRBJ2-7, with D possibly called TRBD1 or TRBD2 (5 bases each). Per germline, CDR1 SGHDN and CDR2 FVKESK. This CDR3 is built from 14 residues. Trimming took off 4 bases at V and 0 bases at J, with 10 bases between the two ends.

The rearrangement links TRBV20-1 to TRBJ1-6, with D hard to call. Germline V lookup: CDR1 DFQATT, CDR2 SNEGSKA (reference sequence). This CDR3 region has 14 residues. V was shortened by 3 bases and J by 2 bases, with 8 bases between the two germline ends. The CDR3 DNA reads TGCAGTGCTAGCGTGGGTCCCTATAATTCACCCCTCCACTTT. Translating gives CSASVGPYNSPLHF.